The present T cell receptor (beta chain) was sequenced within a study of T cell repertoires in cytomegalovirus infection. Study findings and constraints: Ex vivo responses were dominated by HLA-C-restricted CMV-specific TCR beta clonotypes.

Ten or more counts support this clonotype. What it binds is not known. A single record per CDR3 protein comes from TCRdb applying MiXCR to the reads. The sample consists of nearly 550,000 distinct CDR3 sequences, approximately 15% of them appearing once. The TCR originated in a human donor in good health (CMV status not recorded). Some clones in this sample may be carry-over from other donors' samples. Sequencing was performed on CD8+ T cells from PBMCs.

CDR3: CASSELASGIDEQFF. CDR3 bases: TGTGCCAGCAGTGAATTAGCCTCGGGGATCGATGAGCAGTTCTTC. J is TRBJ2-1 and V is TRBV6-1; perhaps TRBD2 as D (5 bases). The germline CDR1 and CDR2 sequences are MNHNS and SASEGT. V gave up 2 bases and J gave up 8 bases, with 16 bases separating them. The CDR3 spans 15 residues.